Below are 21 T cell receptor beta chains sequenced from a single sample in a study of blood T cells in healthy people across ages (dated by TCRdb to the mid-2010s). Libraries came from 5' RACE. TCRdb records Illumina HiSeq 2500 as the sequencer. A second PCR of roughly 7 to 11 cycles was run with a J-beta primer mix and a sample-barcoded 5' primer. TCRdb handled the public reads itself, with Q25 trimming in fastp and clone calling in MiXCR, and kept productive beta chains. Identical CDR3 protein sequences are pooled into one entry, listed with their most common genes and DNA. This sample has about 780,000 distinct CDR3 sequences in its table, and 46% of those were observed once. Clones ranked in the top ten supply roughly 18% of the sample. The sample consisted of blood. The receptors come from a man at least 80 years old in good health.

The CDR3 spells CASSLVGGVNEQFF. The DNA of the CDR3 is TGTGCCAGCAGCTTAGTGGGGGGCGTCAATGAGCAGTTCTTC. The rearrangement uses TRBV11-2 and TRBJ2-1; either TRBD1 or TRBD2 may fit D (6 bases each). The V and J ends lost 1 base and 6 bases respectively, with 10 bases between them. This CDR3 is built from 14 residues. Germline V lookup: CDR1 SGHAT, CDR2 FQNNGV.

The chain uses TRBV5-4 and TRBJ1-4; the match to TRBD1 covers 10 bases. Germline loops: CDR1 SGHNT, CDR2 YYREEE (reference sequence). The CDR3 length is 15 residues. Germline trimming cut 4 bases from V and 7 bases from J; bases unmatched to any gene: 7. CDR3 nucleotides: TGTGCCAGCAGCATGGCCGGGACAGGGGTTGAAAAACTGTTTTTT. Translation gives CASSMAGTGVEKLFF.

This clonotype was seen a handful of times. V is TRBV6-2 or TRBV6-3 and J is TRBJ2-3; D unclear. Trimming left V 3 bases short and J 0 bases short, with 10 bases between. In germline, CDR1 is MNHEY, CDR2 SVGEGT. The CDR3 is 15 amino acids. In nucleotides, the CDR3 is TGTGCCAGCAGTTATCGGCGGACGAGCACAGATACGCAGTATTTT. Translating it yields CASSYRRTSTDTQYF.

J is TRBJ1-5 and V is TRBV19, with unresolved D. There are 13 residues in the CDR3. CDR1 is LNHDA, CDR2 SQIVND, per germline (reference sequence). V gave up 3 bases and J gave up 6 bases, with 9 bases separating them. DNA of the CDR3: TGTGCCAGTAGTATTCAGGTGGCTCAGCCCCAGCATTTT. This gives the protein CASSIQVAQPQHF.

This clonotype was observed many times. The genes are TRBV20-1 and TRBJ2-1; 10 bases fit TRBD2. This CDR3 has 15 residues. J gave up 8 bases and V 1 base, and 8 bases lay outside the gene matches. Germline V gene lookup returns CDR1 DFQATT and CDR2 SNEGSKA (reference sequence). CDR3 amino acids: CSARVALAGKYEQFF. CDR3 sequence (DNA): TGCAGTGCTAGAGTGGCACTAGCGGGAAAGTATGAGCAGTTCTTC.

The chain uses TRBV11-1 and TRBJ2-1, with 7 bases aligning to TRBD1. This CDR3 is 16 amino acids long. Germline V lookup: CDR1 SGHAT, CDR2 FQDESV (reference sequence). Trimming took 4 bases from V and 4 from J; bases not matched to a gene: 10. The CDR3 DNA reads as TGTGCCAGCAGCTCACCATTTATGGGACAGTACAATGAGCAGTTCTTC. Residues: CASSSPFMGQYNEQFF.

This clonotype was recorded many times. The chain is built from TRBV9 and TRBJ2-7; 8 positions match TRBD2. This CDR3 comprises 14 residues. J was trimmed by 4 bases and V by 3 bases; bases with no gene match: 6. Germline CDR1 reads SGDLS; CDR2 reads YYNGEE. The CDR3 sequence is CASSASSGTYEQYF. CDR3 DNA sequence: TGTGCCAGCAGCGCTAGTAGCGGGACGTACGAGCAGTACTTC.

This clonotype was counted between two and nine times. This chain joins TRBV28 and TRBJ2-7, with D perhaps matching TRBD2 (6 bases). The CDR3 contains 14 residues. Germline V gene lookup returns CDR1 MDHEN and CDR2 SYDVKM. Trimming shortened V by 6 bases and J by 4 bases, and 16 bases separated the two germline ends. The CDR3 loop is CASREVGLLYEQYF. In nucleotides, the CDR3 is TGTGCCAGCAGAGAGGTAGGACTACTGTACGAGCAGTACTTC.

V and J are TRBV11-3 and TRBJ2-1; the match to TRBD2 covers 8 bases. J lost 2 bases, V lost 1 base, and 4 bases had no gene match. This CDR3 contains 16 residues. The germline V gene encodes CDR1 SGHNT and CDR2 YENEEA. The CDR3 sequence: CASSLVLAGTYNEQFF. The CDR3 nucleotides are TGTGCCAGCAGCTTAGTTTTAGCGGGGACCTACAATGAGCAGTTCTTC.

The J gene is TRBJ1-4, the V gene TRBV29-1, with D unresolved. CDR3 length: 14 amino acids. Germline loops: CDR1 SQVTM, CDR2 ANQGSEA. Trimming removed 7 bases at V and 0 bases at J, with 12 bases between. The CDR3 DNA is TGCAGCGCATCCTACAGAACAACTAATGAAAAACTGTTTTTT. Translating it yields CSASYRTTNEKLFF.

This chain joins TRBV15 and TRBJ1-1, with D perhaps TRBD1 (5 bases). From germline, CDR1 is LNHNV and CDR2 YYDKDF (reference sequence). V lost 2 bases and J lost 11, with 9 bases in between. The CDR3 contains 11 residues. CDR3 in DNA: TGTGCCACCAGCAGACAGGGAGAGGCTTTCTTT. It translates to CATSRQGEAFF. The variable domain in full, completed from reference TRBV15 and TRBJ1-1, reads DAMVIQNPRYQVTQFGKPVTLSCSQTLNHNVMYWYQQKSSQAPKLLFHYYDKDFNNEADTPDNFQSRRPNTSFCFLDIRSPGLGDTAMYLCATSRQGEAFFGQGTRLTVV.

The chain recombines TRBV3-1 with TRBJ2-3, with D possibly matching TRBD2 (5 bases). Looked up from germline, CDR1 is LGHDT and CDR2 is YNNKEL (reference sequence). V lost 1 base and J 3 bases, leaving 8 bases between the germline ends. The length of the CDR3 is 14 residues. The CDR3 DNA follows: TGTGCCAGCAGCCAAGGTAGAGGGACAGATACGCAGTATTTT. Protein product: CASSQGRGTDTQYF.

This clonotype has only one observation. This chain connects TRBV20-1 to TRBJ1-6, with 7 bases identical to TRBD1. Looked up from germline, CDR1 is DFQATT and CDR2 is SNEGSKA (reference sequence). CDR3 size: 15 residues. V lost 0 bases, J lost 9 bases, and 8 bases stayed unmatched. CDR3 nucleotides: TGCAGTGCTAGAGAAGTGGGACAGCCGGCTTCACCCCTCCACTTT. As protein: CSAREVGQPASPLHF.

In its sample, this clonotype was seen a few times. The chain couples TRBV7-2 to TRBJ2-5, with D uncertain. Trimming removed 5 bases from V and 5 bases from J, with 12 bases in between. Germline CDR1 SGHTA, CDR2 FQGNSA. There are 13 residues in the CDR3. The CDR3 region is CASSPPPWETQYF. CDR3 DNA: TGTGCCAGCAGCCCTCCTCCGTGGGAGACCCAGTACTTC. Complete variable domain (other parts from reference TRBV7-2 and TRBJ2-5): GAGVSQSPSNKVTEKGKDVELRCDPISGHTALYWYRQSLGQGLEFLIYFQGNSAPDKSGLPSDRFSAERTGGSVSTLTIQRTQQEDSAVYLCASSPPPWETQYFGPGTRLLVL.

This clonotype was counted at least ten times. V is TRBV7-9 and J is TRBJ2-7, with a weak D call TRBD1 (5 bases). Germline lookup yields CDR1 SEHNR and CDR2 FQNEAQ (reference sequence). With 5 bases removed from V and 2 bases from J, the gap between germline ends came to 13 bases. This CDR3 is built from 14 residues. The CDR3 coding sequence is TGTGCCAGCAGCCTATCGACAGAGACCTACGAGCAGTACTTC. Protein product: CASSLSTETYEQYF.

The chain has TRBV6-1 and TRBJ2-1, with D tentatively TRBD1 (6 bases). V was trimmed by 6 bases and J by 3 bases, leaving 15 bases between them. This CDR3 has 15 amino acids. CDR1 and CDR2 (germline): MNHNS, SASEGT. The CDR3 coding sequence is TGTGCCAGCAGCGATACAGGGCTTGTCTACAATGAGCAGTTCTTC. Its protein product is CASSDTGLVYNEQFF.

The CDR3 loop reads CSARWTYEQYF. In nucleotides, the CDR3 is TGCAGTGCTAGGTGGACCTACGAGCAGTACTTC. The chain recombines TRBV20-1 with TRBJ2-4; D gene uncertain. The J call is doubtful: the DNA matches TRBJ2-7 better. CDR3 length: 11 amino acids. The germline V gene has CDR1 DFQATT and CDR2 SNEGSKA (reference sequence).

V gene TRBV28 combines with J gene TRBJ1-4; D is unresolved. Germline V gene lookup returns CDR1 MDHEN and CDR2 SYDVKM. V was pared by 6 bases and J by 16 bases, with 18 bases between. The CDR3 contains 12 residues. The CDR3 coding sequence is TGTGCCAGCAGCCCCTCAACCCGGACGGCGTTTTTT. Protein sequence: CASSPSTRTAFF.

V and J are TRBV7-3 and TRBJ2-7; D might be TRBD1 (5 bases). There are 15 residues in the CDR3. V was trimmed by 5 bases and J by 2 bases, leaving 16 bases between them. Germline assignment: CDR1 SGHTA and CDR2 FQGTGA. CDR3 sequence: CASSQDRSRTYEQYF. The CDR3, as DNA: TGTGCCAGCAGCCAAGACAGAAGCCGAACCTACGAGCAGTACTTC.

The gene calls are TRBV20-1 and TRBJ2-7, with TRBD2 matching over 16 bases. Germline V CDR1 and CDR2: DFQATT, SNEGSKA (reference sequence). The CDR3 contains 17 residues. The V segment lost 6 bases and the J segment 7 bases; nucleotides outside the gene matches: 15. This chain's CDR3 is CSAPGTSGGAGYNEQYF. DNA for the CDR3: TGCAGTGCGCCCGGGACTAGCGGGGGGGCCGGCTACAATGAGCAGTACTTC.

The CDR3 DNA follows: TGTGCCAGCAGTGAAAGGGTGGCAGGGTATACCTACGAGCAGTACTTC. It specifies CASSERVAGYTYEQYF. This chain links TRBV2 with TRBJ2-7; possible D gene TRBD1, 5 bases. From germline, CDR1 is SNHLY and CDR2 FYNNEI. Trimming took off 2 bases at V and 2 bases at J, with 16 bases between the two ends. The CDR3 is 16 residues long.